This is a list of T cell receptor beta chains from one sample in a study of radiation and T cells in renal cell carcinoma. Sequenced by immunoSEQ multiplex PCR; TCRdb stores in-frame clones only, minus some. The data contain some 100,000 clones, 82% of them singletons. This sample comprised blood, obtained from a patient whose treatment included radiotherapy and nephrectomy. The origin of the receptors is a man aged 60 to 69 with renal cell carcinoma. Each CDR3 is given with its conserved first and last residue. The order of the fields is V gene, D gene, J gene, CDR3 protein. D genes are given only for firm matches.

TRBV5-1	NA	TRBJ1-1	CASSDGDTEAFF
TRBV7-9	NA	TRBJ2-7	CASAAREQYF
TRBV5-4	TRBD2	TRBJ2-1	CASSLVLAGVRGGEQFF
TRBV19	NA	TRBJ1-5	CASSPSRGVPGVEAQHF
TRBV18	NA	TRBJ2-3	CASSLNAAQYF
TRBV6-4	NA	TRBJ2-1	CASGGREYNEQFF
TRBV21-1	NA	TRBJ2-7	CASSNNRDRYYEQYF
TRBV2	NA	TRBJ2-6	CASSYGANVLTF
TRBV30	NA	TRBJ1-3	CAWSSVAGNTIYF
TRBV6-5	NA	TRBJ1-2	CASSYSLWTQYGYTF
TRBV19	NA	TRBJ1-4	CASSIYGSEKLFF
TRBV27	NA	TRBJ1-5	CASTLNGRNNQPQHF
TRBV6-6	NA	TRBJ2-5	CASSYLAKKETQYF
TRBV11-3	NA	TRBJ2-7	CASSPFTGQRHDDEQYF
TRBV19	TRBD2	TRBJ2-1	CASSGSGRDEQFF
TRBV28	NA	TRBJ1-5	CASTLPRGLSNQPQHF
TRBV11-2	NA	TRBJ1-1	CASSRGQYPEAFF
TRBV5-1	TRBD2	TRBJ2-1	CASSVAGTSYNEQFF
TRBV5-4	NA	TRBJ1-3	CASSFPTGGNTIYF
TRBV20-1	NA	TRBJ2-1	CSAQISDEQFF
TRBV27	TRBD2	TRBJ2-3	CASSLWGTSGRTDTQYF